This passage covers 28 T cell receptor beta chains from one sample sequenced in a study of neurological immune-mediated disorders. TCRdb itself ran the 5' RACE reads through MiXCR, one entry per CDR3 protein. Altogether 20,000 to 30,000 distinct CDR3 sequences are present, about an eighth being singletons, with the ten largest covering approximately 16%. The sequencing input was PBMCs. These receptor sequences come from a woman in her thirties or forties with HTLV-1-associated myelopathy (HAM/TSP).

This clonotype was seen ten or more times. The chain carries TRBV7-9 and TRBJ2-2; 8 bases match TRBD1. This CDR3 comprises 16 residues. Germline V CDR1 and CDR2: SEHNR, FQNEAQ (reference sequence). V lost 5 bases to trimming and J lost 3 bases; unmatched junction nucleotides: 8. The CDR3 region is CASSPDRGFDTGELFF. The DNA for the CDR3 is TGTGCCAGCAGCCCCGACAGGGGCTTCGACACCGGGGAGCTGTTTTTT. Using reference TRBV7-9 and TRBJ2-2 for the parts outside the CDR3, the full variable domain is DTGVSQNPRHKITKRGQNVTFRCDPISEHNRLYWYRQTLGQGPEFLTYFQNEAQLEKSRLLSDRFSAERPKGSFSTLEIQRTEQGDSAMYLCASSPDRGFDTGELFFGEGSRLTVL.

This clonotype was recorded at least ten times. The chain carries TRBV20-1 and TRBJ1-4; TRBD1 matches 7 bases. This CDR3 spans 15 amino acids. The V gene end was trimmed by 3 bases and the J gene end by 8 bases; junction bases not matched to a gene: 12. Germline CDR1 reads DFQATT; CDR2 reads SNEGSKA (reference sequence). The CDR3 sequence is CSARSGGGASEKLFF. CDR3 nucleotide sequence: TGCAGTGCTAGGAGCGGAGGGGGCGCCAGCGAAAAACTGTTTTTT.

This chain links TRBV20-1 with TRBJ2-3; 9 positions agree with TRBD2. Looked up from germline, CDR1 is DFQATT and CDR2 is SNEGSKA (reference sequence). This CDR3 has 14 amino acids. J gave up 4 bases and V 1 base, and 3 bases lay outside the gene matches. CDR3 nucleotides: TGCAGTGCTAGAGCGGCGGGAGGGCCAGATACGCAGTATTTT. Translating it yields CSARAAGGPDTQYF.

In this sample, this clonotype turned up many times. This sequence joins TRBV20-1 and TRBJ1-6, with TRBD1 as a possible D gene (5 bases). The germline V and J ends were trimmed by 5 bases and 9 bases, with 17 bases remaining between them. CDR1 DFQATT and CDR2 SNEGSKA come from the germline V gene (reference sequence). The CDR3 extends over 14 amino acids. The CDR3 DNA follows: TGCAGTGCTCGGCTAGGGGTTATCGGTTCACCCCTCCACTTT. This translates into CSARLGVIGSPLHF.

This clonotype was seen repeatedly, ten times or more. This sequence joins TRBV29-1 and TRBJ2-7; no clear D. The CDR3 spans 12 residues. V was shortened by 6 bases and J by 3 bases, with 12 bases between the two germline ends. Per the germline V gene, CDR1 is SQVTM and CDR2 is ANQGSEA. CDR3 in amino acids: CSVRGPGYEQYF. DNA of the CDR3: TGCAGCGTCCGAGGCCCCGGCTACGAGCAGTACTTC.

This clonotype was seen ten or more times. Sequence at one end of the junction differs from germline and may be a read error. This rearrangement joins TRBV7-2 to TRBJ1-6; D might be TRBD1 (5 bases). This CDR3 region has 13 residues. Germline V gene data show CDR1 as SGHTA and CDR2 as FQGNSA. The DNA for the CDR3 is TGTGCCAGCAGCTTATCAGGGAATTCACCCATCCACTTT. Translation gives CASSLSGNSPIHF.

This sequence joins TRBV7-7 and TRBJ2-2, with D possibly TRBD2 on 6 matching bases. This CDR3 region has 15 residues. In germline, CDR1 is SSHAT, CDR2 FNYEAQ (reference sequence). V was cut by 2 bases and J by 0 bases, with 7 bases left in between. CDR3 amino acids: CASSLTGANTGELFF. For the CDR3, the DNA is TGTGCCAGCAGCTTAACGGGGGCGAACACCGGGGAGCTGTTTTTT.

This clonotype was picked up many times. Here the CDR3 reads CASSLEAGGLSEQFF. For the CDR3, the DNA is TGCGCCAGCAGCTTGGAAGCGGGGGGATTGAGTGAGCAGTTCTTC. V gene TRBV5-1 combines with J gene TRBJ2-1; 9 bases fit TRBD2. V shed 0 bases, J shed 9 bases, and the junction held 7 bases outside the gene matches. The CDR3 consists of 15 residues. Germline V gene sequence: CDR1 SGHRS, CDR2 YFSETQ.

This clonotype occurred many times. The gene calls are TRBV4-2 and TRBJ2-3; D is unclear. The CDR3 runs to 16 residues. The V end was cut by 8 bases, the J end by 4 bases, with 22 bases between. Germline V CDR1 and CDR2: LGHNA, YNFKEQ. DNA of the CDR3: TGTGCCAGCTCCCCGGGCCCTCTCGGCCAAGCAGATACGCAGTATTTT. It specifies CASSPGPLGQADTQYF.

In this sample, this clonotype turned up many times. V gene TRBV10-3 combines with J gene TRBJ2-7; a possible D gene is TRBD2 (6 bases). The CDR3 consists of 13 residues. Deletions cut 6 bases from V and 3 bases from J, with 12 bases between. The germline V gene encodes CDR1 ENHRY and CDR2 SYGVKD. The CDR3 bases are TGTGCCATCAGCCCGGGACTTGTCTACGAGCAGTACTTC. This translates into CAISPGLVYEQYF.

The gene calls are TRBV28 and TRBJ2-2; 8 nucleotides align to TRBD1. Germline CDR1 reads MDHEN; CDR2 reads SYDVKM. The junction had 9 bases not matched to a gene; V was cut back by 5 bases and J by 4 bases. This CDR3 is 16 amino acids long. The CDR3 sequence: CASSTGQGVGTGELFF. The CDR3 DNA is TGTGCCAGCAGTACCGGACAGGGAGTAGGCACCGGGGAGCTGTTTTTT.

This clonotype has ten or more counts. This chain joins TRBV12-3 or TRBV12-4 and TRBJ2-3; D might be TRBD2 (6 bases). The CDR3 runs to 14 residues. Between the trimmed V and J ends, which lost 8 bases and 0 bases, there was a span of 12 bases. The CDR3 DNA follows: TGTGCCAGCGTTCCCGGGACTAGCACAGATACGCAGTATTTT. It encodes CASVPGTSTDTQYF.

This clonotype was observed at least ten times. As DNA, the CDR3 is TGCAGTGCTAGACCCAGATTGGGAGGGCAAACTGAAGCTTTCTTT. The encoded protein is CSARPRLGGQTEAFF. The chain is built from TRBV20-1 and TRBJ1-1; D gene unclear. CDR3 size: 15 residues. Trimming stripped 2 bases from V and 5 bases from J, with 18 bases between. Germline CDR1 DFQATT, CDR2 SNEGSKA (reference sequence).

This clonotype was recorded at least ten times. The genes are TRBV6-5 and TRBJ1-1, with 8 bases identical to TRBD1. V lost 2 bases to trimming and J lost 4 bases; unmatched junction nucleotides: 3. Germline values: CDR1 MNHEY, CDR2 SVGAGI. The CDR3 consists of 14 residues. In DNA form, the CDR3 reads TGTGCCAGCAGTTACCAGGGGGCGAGCACTGAAGCTTTCTTT. Its protein product is CASSYQGASTEAFF.

This clonotype showed up just once. This chain uses TRBV10-3 with TRBJ1-2; D gene ambiguous. The V end lost 2 bases, the J end lost 6 bases, and 13 bases lay between the germline ends. Germline V gene lookup returns CDR1 ENHRY and CDR2 SYGVKD. This CDR3 spans 14 amino acids. CDR3 in DNA: TGTGCCATCAGTGAGGGGTCACCTTTCCATGGCTACACCTTC. Its protein is CAISEGSPFHGYTF.

This sequence joins TRBV30 and TRBJ1-6; 7 nucleotides agree with TRBD1. This CDR3 is 15 amino acids long. Per the germline V gene, CDR1 is GTSNPN and CDR2 is SVGIG (reference sequence). With V trimmed by 3 bases and J by 5 bases, 7 bases remained unmatched. The CDR3 region has the DNA TGTGCCTGGAGGCTCGGAGGGGGCCATAATTCACCCCTCCACTTT. This codes for CAWRLGGGHNSPLHF.

This clonotype was seen just once. At one of its ends the junction is not consistent with the germline gene, which may arise from a read error. The gene calls are TRBV6-5 and TRBJ1-5; 9 bases line up with TRBD1. Germline values: CDR1 MNHEY, CDR2 SVGAGI. The CDR3 contains 16 residues. DNA of the CDR3: TGTGCCAGAACAGGGGGCTCCATGTATAGCAATCAGCCCCAGCATTTC. Translated: CARTGGSMYSNQPQHF.

This clonotype was found many times. V and J are TRBV5-1 and TRBJ1-6; D is perhaps TRBD1 (5 bases). The CDR3 is made up of 15 amino acids. Trimming took off 7 bases at V and 7 bases at J, with 18 bases between the two ends. Germline V lookup: CDR1 SGHRS, CDR2 YFSETQ. CDR3 nucleotide sequence: TGCGCCAGCGCTTGGGAGGGTGAGGGGAATTCACCCCTCCACTTT. Encoded protein: CASAWEGEGNSPLHF.

This clonotype has ten or more counts. The chain combines TRBV29-1 with TRBJ2-7; 8 positions match TRBD1. V gave up 6 bases and J gave up 5 bases; unmatched junction bases: 9. This CDR3 is built from 13 residues. Germline CDR1 SQVTM, CDR2 ANQGSEA. CDR3 sequence reads: CSVAGQVPDEQYF. The CDR3 DNA is TGCAGCGTGGCGGGACAGGTCCCTGACGAGCAGTACTTC.

As for this clonotype: Because the CDR3's place on the DNA is in doubt, the DNA is left out and the CDR3 is given as listed by TCRdb. V and J are TRBV9 and TRBJ2-2; the table calls TRBD1, which could not be checked here. Inclusive of both ends, the CDR3 amounts to 24 amino acids. Germline V gene sequence: CDR1 SGDLS, CDR2 YYNGEE. Here the CDR3 reads CASSVAGGSDTQYFGPGVTGELFF.

This clonotype was seen ten or more times. The chain recombines TRBV20-1 with TRBJ2-2; 10 bases agree with TRBD2. Germline CDR1 DFQATT, CDR2 SNEGSKA (reference sequence). V dropped 2 bases and J dropped 2; count of bases not matched to a gene: 8. The CDR3 covers 17 residues. CDR3 coding DNA: TGCAGTGCTAGACCCACTAGCGGGGATTCTAACACCGGGGAGCTGTTTTTT. This sequence encodes CSARPTSGDSNTGELFF.

This clonotype was counted at least ten times. The chain couples TRBV15 to TRBJ1-5, with no clear D. Between the trimmed V and J ends, which lost 0 bases and 2 bases, there was a span of 8 bases. The CDR3 totals 15 residues. CDR1 and CDR2 (germline): LNHNV, YYDKDF (reference sequence). Here the CDR3 DNA reads TGTGCCACCAGCAGAGATGCAAGGGGCAATCAGCCCCAGCATTTT. Its protein product is CATSRDARGNQPQHF. The entire variable domain, with the rest obtained from reference TRBV15 and TRBJ1-5, is as follows: DAMVIQNPRYQVTQFGKPVTLSCSQTLNHNVMYWYQQKSSQAPKLLFHYYDKDFNNEADTPDNFQSRRPNTSFCFLDIRSPGLGDTAMYLCATSRDARGNQPQHFGDGTRLSIL.

This clonotype was seen ten or more times. The rearrangement uses TRBV20-1 and TRBJ2-3, with D unclear. CDR3 length: 14 residues. V lost 6 bases to trimming and J lost 2 bases, with 15 bases between them. CDR1 DFQATT and CDR2 SNEGSKA come from the germline V gene (reference sequence). CDR3 in amino acids: CSAPRPGDTDTQYF. The CDR3 DNA follows: TGCAGTGCCCCTCGTCCAGGAGACACAGATACGCAGTATTTT.

There are many counts of this clonotype. This chain joins TRBV5-1 and TRBJ1-5; TRBD1 might be the D (6 bases). V lost 2 bases and J lost 6, with 15 bases in between. This CDR3 region has 15 residues. Germline assignment: CDR1 SGHRS and CDR2 YFSETQ. The chain's CDR3 is CASSLGGGGGQPQHF. CDR3 sequence (DNA): TGCGCCAGCAGCTTAGGAGGGGGGGGGGGTCAGCCCCAGCATTTT.

The J gene is TRBJ2-5, the V gene TRBV2, with TRBD1 matching 7 bases. Germline loops: CDR1 SNHLY, CDR2 FYNNEI. This CDR3 comprises 13 residues. V was clipped by 4 bases and J by 4 bases; unmatched bases: 3. CDR3 sequence: CASSVSGGETQYF. In nucleotides, the CDR3 is TGTGCCAGCAGTGTTTCAGGGGGAGAGACCCAGTACTTC. Full variable domain (rest looked up from reference TRBV2 and TRBJ2-5): EPEVTQTPSHQVTQMGQEVILRCVPISNHLYFYWYRQILGQKVEFLVSFYNNEISEKSEIFDDQFSVERPDGSNFTLKIRSTKLEDSAMYFCASSVSGGETQYFGPGTRLLVL.

This clonotype was counted ten times or more. This chain links TRBV29-1 with TRBJ2-3, with D unclear. V lost 4 bases and J 13 bases, leaving 18 bases between the germline ends. This CDR3 spans 12 amino acids. The germline CDR1 and CDR2 sequences are SQVTM and ANQGSEA. The DNA for the CDR3 is TGCAGCGTTGTATGGACGGGTGCAGTCAAGTATTTT. It codes for CSVVWTGAVKYF.

This clonotype was detected ten times or more. This rearrangement joins TRBV11-2 to TRBJ2-1; no firm D call. There are 15 residues in the CDR3. Germline assignment: CDR1 SGHAT and CDR2 FQNNGV. V was trimmed by 1 base and J by 4 bases, leaving 11 bases between them. The CDR3 protein is CASSLVVRPYNEQFF. The CDR3 bases are TGTGCCAGCAGCTTAGTCGTTAGGCCTTACAATGAGCAGTTCTTC.

This clonotype was observed at least ten times. V and J are TRBV6-6 and TRBJ1-2; 7 nucleotides align to TRBD1. The CDR3 has 13 amino acids. Germline V gene sequence: CDR1 MNHNY, CDR2 SVGAGI (reference sequence). V gave up 9 bases and J gave up 7 bases; unmatched junction bases: 11. The CDR3 loop is CASIPGTATGYTF. The CDR3 coding sequence is TGTGCCAGTATCCCCGGGACAGCCACTGGCTACACCTTC.